The 27 T cell receptor beta chains below come from one sample, sequenced in a study of cytomegalovirus exposure and HLA in healthy donors. The PCR employed 60 Vbeta primers together with 13 Jbeta primers. TCRdb's copy holds only in-frame clones and misses some; the assay was immunoSEQ multiplex PCR. Here the sample spans tens of thousands of clones, 85% to 95% being singletons. Sequencing used PBMCs. These receptors came from a woman aged 18-35 years in good health and CMV-seronegative.

V gene TRBV4-2 combines with J gene TRBJ2-7, with TRBD1 as a possible D gene (5 bases). Between the trimmed V and J ends, which lost 0 bases and 0 bases, there was a span of 21 bases. The CDR3 totals 19 residues. The germline gives CDR1 LGHNA, CDR2 YNFKEQ. The CDR3 DNA sequence: TGTGCCAGCAGCCAAGATCGAGGCAGGGCGTTCCCGAGCTCCTACGAGCAGTACTTC. This codes for CASSQDRGRAFPSSYEQYF.

The chain recombines TRBV7-2 with TRBJ2-4; 8 bases map to TRBD2. CDR3 length: 18 amino acids. V was pared by 1 base and J by 9 bases, with 17 bases of the junction left unmatched. CDR1 and CDR2 from the germline V gene are SGHTA and FQGNSA. CDR3 protein: CASSLGTSGISGKGIQYF. Here the CDR3 DNA reads TGTGCCAGCAGCTTAGGAACTAGCGGAATTTCGGGCAAGGGCATTCAGTACTTC.

This chain uses TRBV11-2 with TRBJ2-7, with TRBD2 matching over 10 bases. V shed 5 bases, J shed 6 bases, and the junction held 10 bases outside the gene matches. This CDR3 is 15 amino acids long. Germline V lookup: CDR1 SGHAT, CDR2 FQNNGV. The CDR3 loop is CASSPPGLAAPEQYF. CDR3 in DNA: TGTGCCAGCAGCCCTCCCGGACTAGCGGCTCCCGAGCAGTACTTC.

This clone has just a few counts. V gene TRBV5-1 combines with J gene TRBJ2-2, with 11 bases fitting TRBD2. Germline-derived CDR1 and CDR2 are SGHRS and YFSETQ. This CDR3 comprises 16 residues. V lost 4 bases, J lost 4 bases, and 6 bases stayed unmatched. This CDR3 reads CASSGALAGGTGELFF. In DNA, the CDR3 is TGCGCCAGCAGCGGGGCCCTAGCGGGAGGCACCGGGGAGCTGTTTTTT.

The chain links TRBV18 to TRBJ1-1; no reliable D call. The V gene lost 3 bases and the J gene lost 4 bases, with 18 bases spanning the gap. This CDR3 region has 16 residues. Germline lookup yields CDR1 KGHSH and CDR2 LQKENI. CDR3 sequence: CASSPVAEVGGTEAFF. CDR3 bases: TGTGCCAGCTCACCCGTGGCAGAGGTGGGTGGCACTGAAGCTTTCTTT. The variable domain in full, completed from reference TRBV18 and TRBJ1-1, reads NAGVMQNPRHLVRRRGQEARLRCSPMKGHSHVYWYRQLPEEGLKFMVYLQKENIIDESGMPKERFSAEFPKEGPSILRIQQVVRGDSAAYFCASSPVAEVGGTEAFFGQGTRLTVV.

This clone showed up just once. The chain has TRBV5-1 and TRBJ2-1; the match to TRBD1 covers 12 bases. Germline CDR1 reads SGHRS; CDR2 reads YFSETQ. The V and J ends lost 6 bases and 8 bases, in that order; junction bases with no gene match: 12. The CDR3 spans 16 residues. The CDR3 loop is CASTGGGTGGFDEQFF. CDR3 sequence (DNA): TGCGCCAGCACCGGGGGCGGGACAGGGGGCTTCGATGAGCAGTTCTTC. Combining the CDR3 with reference TRBV5-1 and TRBJ2-1 gives the whole variable domain KAGVTQTPRYLIKTRGQQVTLSCSPISGHRSVSWYQQTPGQGLQFLFEYFSETQRNKGNFPGRFSGRQFSNSRSEMNVSTLELGDSALYLCASTGGGTGGFDEQFFGPGTRLTVL.

The chain links TRBV6-5 to TRBJ1-4; 7 positions match TRBD1. Germline lookup yields CDR1 MNHEY and CDR2 SVGAGI. The V and J ends lost 5 bases and 7 bases, in that order; junction bases with no gene match: 7. The CDR3 loop spans 14 amino acids. For the CDR3, the DNA is TGTGCCAGCAGTGCTCGGCAGGGGGGTGAAAAACTGTTTTTT. It is translated as CASSARQGGEKLFF.

The chain has TRBV5-1 and TRBJ2-7; TRBD2 agrees at 8 bases. With 0 bases clipped from V and 7 bases from J, the junction kept 3 bases outside the gene matches. Looked up from germline, CDR1 is SGHRS and CDR2 is YFSETQ. The CDR3 runs 13 residues. The CDR3 nucleotides read TGCGCCAGCAGCTTGGAATCGGGAGGGGAGCAGTACTTC. It translates to CASSLESGGEQYF. The whole variable domain, filled in from reference TRBV5-1 and TRBJ2-7, reads KAGVTQTPRYLIKTRGQQVTLSCSPISGHRSVSWYQQTPGQGLQFLFEYFSETQRNKGNFPGRFSGRQFSNSRSEMNVSTLELGDSALYLCASSLESGGEQYFGPGTRLTVT.

The chain recombines TRBV4-2 with TRBJ2-5; 7 nucleotides line up with TRBD2. This CDR3 region has 14 residues. V lost 1 base, J lost 5 bases, and 4 bases stayed unmatched. Germline V gives CDR1 LGHNA, CDR2 YNFKEQ. In nucleotides, the CDR3 is TGTGCCAGCAGCCAAGGGACTAGTTGGGAGACCCAGTACTTC. Protein: CASSQGTSWETQYF.

This clone has only a few counts. The junction does not match germline at one end; this may be a read error. This chain joins TRBV25-1 and TRBJ1-5; the D is unclear. CDR1 and CDR2 from the germline V gene are MGHDK and SYGVNS. CDR3 length: 14 amino acids. The CDR3 sequence: CASRRADSNQPQNF. CDR3 sequence (DNA): TGTGCCAGCAGGCGGGCCGATAGCAATCAGCCCCAGAATTTT.

This chain joins TRBV27 and TRBJ2-3; 8 bases match TRBD2. V was pared by 2 bases and J by 6 bases, with 10 bases of the junction left unmatched. CDR1 is MNHEY, CDR2 SMNVEV, per germline (reference sequence). The CDR3 consists of 16 residues. CDR3: CASSLRPGLGYDTQYF. In nucleotides, the CDR3 is TGTGCCAGCAGTTTAAGACCGGGACTAGGGTATGATACGCAGTATTTT.

The rearrangement links TRBV7-6 to TRBJ2-5; 11 bases agree with TRBD2. This CDR3 region has 16 residues. Looked up from germline, CDR1 is SGHVS and CDR2 is FNYEAQ. The trim removed 3 bases at V and 5 bases at J, leaving 8 bases unmatched. In DNA, the CDR3 is TGTGCCAGCAGCTTTAATCTAGCGGGAGGTCGGGAGACCCAGTACTTC. It is translated as CASSFNLAGGRETQYF.

The gene calls are TRBV15 and TRBJ2-7, with 9 bases that match TRBD1. The CDR3 is 17 residues long. V lost 0 bases to trimming and J lost 3 bases; unmatched junction nucleotides: 9. In germline, CDR1 is LNHNV, CDR2 YYDKDF (reference sequence). In DNA, the CDR3 is TGTGCCACCAGCAGAGATTCGGGGACAGGGTTCCTCTACGAGCAGTACTTC. Protein product: CATSRDSGTGFLYEQYF.

This chain uses TRBV19 with TRBJ2-3; no definite D call. The V gene's germline CDR1 is LNHDA and CDR2 SQIVND (reference sequence). This CDR3 is 14 amino acids long. V lost 4 bases, J lost 4 bases, and 12 bases lay in between. The CDR3 coding sequence is TGTGCCAGTAGTACTCCACGGGTAGCAGATACGCAGTATTTT. Its protein is CASSTPRVADTQYF.

The chain uses TRBV5-4 and TRBJ1-6, with D possibly being TRBD1 (6 bases). V was cut by 4 bases and J by 5 bases, with 10 bases left in between. The CDR3 is made up of 14 amino acids. Germline assignment: CDR1 SGHNT and CDR2 YYREEE (reference sequence). CDR3 sequence reads: CASSIDRNNSPLHF. The CDR3 nucleotides read TGTGCCAGCAGCATAGACAGGAATAATTCACCCCTCCACTTT. Full variable domain (rest looked up from reference TRBV5-4 and TRBJ1-6): ETGVTQSPTHLIKTRGQQVTLRCSSQSGHNTVSWYQQALGQGPQFIFQYYREEENGRGNFPPRFSGLQFPNYSSELNVNALELDDSALYLCASSIDRNNSPLHFGNGTRLTVT.

The V gene is TRBV16, the J gene TRBJ2-3; perhaps TRBD1 as D (6 bases). The V end was cut by 4 bases, the J end by 3 bases, with 17 bases between. CDR1 and CDR2 (germline): KGHSY, FQNENV. This CDR3 spans 16 amino acids. DNA of the CDR3: TGTGCCAGCAGCCCTTACACAATCAGGGGTACAGATACGCAGTATTTT. Translated, it gives CASSPYTIRGTDTQYF.

V usage is TRBV6-1 and J usage is TRBJ1-2, with no clear D. Trimming took 8 bases from V and 1 from J, leaving 11 bases between them. This CDR3 has 13 residues. The germline V gene encodes CDR1 MNHNS and CDR2 SASEGT. Here the CDR3 reads CASGPNLNYGYTF. CDR3 bases: TGTGCCAGCGGCCCGAATCTTAACTATGGCTACACCTTC.

About this clone: The limits of the CDR3 on the DNA are not certain, so only TCRdb's listed CDR3 is given. V gene TRBV19 combines with J gene TRBJ1-5; the table's TRBD1 call for D was not verified on the DNA. The CDR3 spans 16 amino acids, including both terminal residues. Germline V lookup: CDR1 LNHDA, CDR2 SQIVND (reference sequence). The CDR3 sequence is CASSIRARGSNQPQHF.

This chain uses TRBV7-3 with TRBJ2-3; D is perhaps TRBD1 (5 bases). V lost 5 bases, J lost 2 bases, and 11 bases lay in between. The CDR3 is 14 amino acids. The germline V gene encodes CDR1 SGHTA and CDR2 FQGTGA. CDR3 DNA: TGTGCCAGCAGCCCCACAGGAATCACAGATACGCAGTATTTT. It is translated as CASSPTGITDTQYF.

A single count supports this clone. The chain combines TRBV9 with TRBJ1-6; 8 nucleotides align to TRBD1. Germline loops: CDR1 SGDLS, CDR2 YYNGEE. The CDR3 is made up of 14 amino acids. V shed 3 bases, J shed 9 bases, and the junction held 5 bases outside the gene matches. The CDR3 sequence: CASSADRVISPLHF. In nucleotides, the CDR3 is TGTGCCAGCAGCGCGGACAGGGTAATTTCACCCCTCCACTTT.

The chain uses TRBV4-2 and TRBJ2-7; 11 nucleotides line up with TRBD2. The ends lost 2 bases at V and 2 bases at J; junction bases unmatched: 11. The CDR3 runs 18 residues. CDR1 is LGHNA and CDR2 is YNFKEQ in the germline V gene. CDR3 DNA: TGTGCCAGCAGCCAACCTCAAACGGGACTAGCGGACACCTACGAGCAGTACTTC. It specifies CASSQPQTGLADTYEQYF.

V usage is TRBV9 and J usage is TRBJ2-1; 8 bases line up with TRBD2. V gave up 5 bases and J gave up 0 bases; unmatched junction bases: 1. CDR3 length: 14 amino acids. Germline CDR1 is SGDLS and CDR2 is YYNGEE. CDR3 sequence (DNA): TGTGCCAGCAGGGGGACTAGCTCCTACAATGAGCAGTTCTTC. Translation gives CASRGTSSYNEQFF.

The V call is TRBV5-4, the J call TRBJ2-7, with 11 bases matching TRBD1. V lost 1 base and J lost 3; bases outside the gene matches: 3. The CDR3 contains 15 residues. The germline gives CDR1 SGHNT, CDR2 YYREEE (reference sequence). DNA for the CDR3: TGTGCCAGCAGCTTGTCCGGGACAGGGGGCTACGAGCAGTACTTC. It codes for CASSLSGTGGYEQYF.

The rearrangement links TRBV29-1 to TRBJ2-1; 12 bases are shared with TRBD2. This CDR3 has 13 residues. Trimming at V came to 1 base and at J to 13 bases, leaving 5 bases not matched to a gene. Germline assignment: CDR1 SQVTM and CDR2 ANQGSEA. The CDR3 sequence is CSVEALAGGNQFF. The CDR3 nucleotides read TGCAGCGTTGAAGCCCTAGCGGGAGGGAATCAGTTCTTC.

This rearrangement joins TRBV7-9 to TRBJ1-2; no firm D call. Germline-derived CDR1 and CDR2 are SEHNR and FQNEAQ (reference sequence). The germline V and J ends were trimmed by 1 base and 8 bases, with 8 bases remaining between them. The CDR3 runs 12 residues. CDR3 DNA sequence: TGTGCCAGCAGCTTAGGGACTTTGGGCTACACCTTC. It encodes CASSLGTLGYTF. The full variable domain, in which reference TRBV7-9 and TRBJ1-2 provide the parts outside the CDR3, is DTGVSQNPRHKITKRGQNVTFRCDPISEHNRLYWYRQTLGQGPEFLTYFQNEAQLEKSRLLSDRFSAERPKGSFSTLEIQRTEQGDSAMYLCASSLGTLGYTFGSGTRLTVV.

This clone was picked up a small number of times. The rearrangement uses TRBV21-1 and TRBJ1-6; TRBD1 was called by the table and not checked on the DNA. TRBV21-1 is a recognized pseudogene. The CDR3 loop spans 13 amino acids. CDR3 DNA: TGTGCCAGCAAGGACAGTCCTAGTTCACCCCTCCACTTT. Translation: CASKDSPSSPLHF.

A few counts support this clone. The gene calls are TRBV28 and TRBJ2-7; no firm D call. The CDR3 loop spans 14 amino acids. V was shortened by 4 bases and J by 5 bases, with 15 bases between the two germline ends. Per the germline V gene, CDR1 is MDHEN and CDR2 is SYDVKM. The CDR3, as DNA: TGTGCCAGCAGTTCGGTTGGTGCTAGAAACGAGCAGTACTTC. It encodes CASSSVGARNEQYF.